This TCR beta chain was captured by sequencing in a study of cytomegalovirus exposure and HLA in healthy donors. Findings and limits, study-wide: Earlier analysis yielded a pattern in which most TCR beta V segments were productive about 90% or about 30% of the time. A missense DCLRE1C variant was associated with V- and J-gene trimming of TCR beta chains in a later analysis, and an independent cohort replicated the association.

The CDR3 is 13 residues long. CDR1 and CDR2 (germline): ENHRY, SYGVKD. Trimming stripped 0 bases from V and 6 bases from J, with 9 bases between. About this clone itself: Its cognate antigen is unknown.

PCR employed 60 Vbeta and 13 Jbeta primers. Clones were sequenced by immunoSEQ multiplex PCR, and TCRdb holds only the in-frame ones, with some missing. The table shows fewer than 100,000 clones, with over 75% occurring only once. This chain links TRBV10-3 with TRBJ2-7, with D possibly TRBD2 on 5 matching bases. Sequenced material: PBMCs. The clonotype was recovered from a male donor in good health and CMV-seropositive. In DNA, the CDR3 is TGTGCCATCAGTGAGTCTAGCGAGACCGAGCAGTACTTC. Its translation: CAISESSETEQYF.